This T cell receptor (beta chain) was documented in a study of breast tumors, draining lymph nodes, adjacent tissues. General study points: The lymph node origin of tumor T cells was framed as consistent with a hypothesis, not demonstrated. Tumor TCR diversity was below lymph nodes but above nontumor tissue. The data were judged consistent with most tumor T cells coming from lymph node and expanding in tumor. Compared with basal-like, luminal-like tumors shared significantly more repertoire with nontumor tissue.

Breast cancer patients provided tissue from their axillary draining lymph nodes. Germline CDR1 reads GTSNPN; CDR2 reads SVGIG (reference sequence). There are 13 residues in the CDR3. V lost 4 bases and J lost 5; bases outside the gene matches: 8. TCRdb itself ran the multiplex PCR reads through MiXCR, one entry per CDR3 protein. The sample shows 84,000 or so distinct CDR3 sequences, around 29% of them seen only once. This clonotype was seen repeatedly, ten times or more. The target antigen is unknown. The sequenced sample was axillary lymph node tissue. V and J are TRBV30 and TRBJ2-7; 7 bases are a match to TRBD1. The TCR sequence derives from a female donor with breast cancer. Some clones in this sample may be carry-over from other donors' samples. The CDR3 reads CAWKWKGANEQYF. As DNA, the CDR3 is TGTGCCTGGAAGTGGAAGGGGGCCAACGAGCAGTACTTC. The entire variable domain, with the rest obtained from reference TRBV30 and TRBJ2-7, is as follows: SQTIHQWPATLVQPVGSPLSLECTVEGTSNPNLYWYRQAAGRGLQLLFYSVGIGQISSEVPQNLSASRPQDRQFILSSKKLLLSDSGFYLCAWKWKGANEQYFGPGTRLTVT.